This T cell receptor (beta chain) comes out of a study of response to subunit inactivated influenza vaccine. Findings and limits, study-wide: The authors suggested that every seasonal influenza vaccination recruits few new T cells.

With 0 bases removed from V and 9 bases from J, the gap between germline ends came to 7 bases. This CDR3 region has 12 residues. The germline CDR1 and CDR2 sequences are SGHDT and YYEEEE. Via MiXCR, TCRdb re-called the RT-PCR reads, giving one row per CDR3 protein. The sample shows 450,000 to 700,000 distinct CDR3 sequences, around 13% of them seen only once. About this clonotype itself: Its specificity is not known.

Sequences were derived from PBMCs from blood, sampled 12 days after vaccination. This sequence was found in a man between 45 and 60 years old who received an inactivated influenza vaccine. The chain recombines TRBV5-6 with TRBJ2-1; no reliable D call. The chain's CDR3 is CASSLGLVEQFF. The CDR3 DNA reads TGTGCCAGCAGCTTGGGACTCGTTGAGCAGTTCTTC. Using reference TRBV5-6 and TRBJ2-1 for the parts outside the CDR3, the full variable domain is DAGVTQSPTHLIKTRGQQVTLRCSPKSGHDTVSWYQQALGQGPQFIFQYYEEEERQRGNFPDRFSGHQFPNYSSELNVNALLLGDSALYLCASSLGLVEQFFGPGTRLTVL.